This T cell receptor (beta chain) was profiled in a study of blood T cells in healthy people across ages (dated by TCRdb to 2014 to 2015). Describing the broader study: Template switching captured roughly one uniquely barcoded TCR beta cDNA molecule per two T cells in model experiments. Using deep sequencing normalized with unique cDNA molecular identifiers, the study measured how TCR beta repertoire diversity changes with age. Four age groups were formed from the donors: young (average approximately 15 years), middle-aged (around 39), aged (around 62) and long-lived (approximately 78). To avoid experimental bias, donors of different ages were randomly spread across the sequencing lanes. For two donors (one aged 18 to 30 and one aged 80 or older), the study analyzed two additional independent replicas of 1 million unique cDNA reads from the same blood draw.

The germline V gene specifies ENHRY as CDR1 and SYGVKD as CDR2. V has 8 bases trimmed and J has 11 bases trimmed; junction bases matching no gene number 11. The cysteine opens and the phenylalanine closes a CDR3 of 13 amino acids. Only CDR3 DNA remains: 39 bases, in frame from the first base. The library came from 5' RACE. Sequencing relied on an Illumina HiSeq 2500. A second roughly 7 to 11 cycle PCR used a sample-barcoded 5' primer and a J-beta primer mix. A template-switch 5' adaptor carrying 12 random nucleotides introduced a unique molecular identifier onto each TCR beta cDNA molecule. Each sample yielded at least 3 million CDR3-containing paired-end reads. First-strand cDNA was synthesized from all RNA with the Mint cDNA synthesis kit, primed by a TRBC-specific oligonucleotide. After uracil-DNA glycosylase treatment, a first 18-cycle PCR used universal primers M1SS and BC2_uni_R on all cDNA. The study's own analysis went as follows. Each sample was normalized by randomly selecting 1 million high-quality reads, each carrying a distinct molecular identifier. Reads with shared molecular identifiers were discarded instead of being binned into consensus sequences. CDR3 identification, clonotype clustering and error correction used MiTCR with a Q25 quality threshold and the strictest error-elimination algorithm. Lower-bound total TCR beta diversity was estimated with a nonparametric unseen species model using Euler transformation. TCRdb reprocessing: public reads trimmed at Q25 with fastp, clones called with MiXCR, in-frame beta chains kept. When rows share a CDR3 protein, they turn into one entry using the most common DNA and genes. What appears here as the V and J calls and clone size reflects TCRdb's work, not the paper's. This sample comprises about 1,000,000 distinct CDR3 sequences, less than 50% of them detected only once. Together, the top ten hold approximately 20% of the sample.

The study at large found these results: Compared with the aged group, the long-lived group had more naive CD4+ T cells, fewer expanded clones and increased TCR diversity, a pattern suggesting age selection. The CMV infection status of donors was not known, potentially confounding age-related changes in expanded clonotypes. Since profiling was done on bulk unsorted PBMCs, naive and antigen-experienced compartments could not be conclusively compared. Estimates of total diversity based on one million sequenced T cells were regarded as lower bounds and as underestimates. As age increased, observed TCR beta diversity per million T cells dropped in a roughly linear way, and a significant reduction was already evident by age 40. There was a strong correlation between observed TCR beta diversity and the percentage of naive T cells measured by flow cytometry.

Donors were 40 or so systemically healthy Caucasian individuals from Russia aged roughly 6 to 100 years. Each donor gave 8 to 10 milliliters of peripheral blood, drawn into EDTA-treated Vacutainer tubes. PBMCs were isolated by Ficoll-Paque density-gradient centrifugation, with at least 6 million obtained per sample. Total RNA, at least 5 micrograms per sample, was extracted from PBMCs with Trizol reagent. For every donor, an aliquot of PBMCs went through flow cytometry to measure the percentages of naive CD45RAhigh/CD27high T cells. A remark on this clonotype: This receptor's antigen is unknown. The record has no base qualities; no much larger clone is one base away.

The specimen sequenced was blood. The sequence is built from TRBV10-3 and TRBJ2-5, and 10 junctional nucleotides match TRBD2. The receptor comes from an older woman in good health. The CDR3 reads as follows: CAIGLAGATQQYF. The nucleotide sequence reads TGTGCCATCGGCCTAGCGGGAGCAACCCAGCAGTACTTC.